Each of the 13 T cell receptor beta chains below was sequenced from the same sample in a study of blood T cell repertoires in COVID-19. Sequencing used immunoSEQ multiplex PCR; TCRdb keeps in-frame clones, though not all of them. The table lists 400,000 to 450,000 clones, over 75% of them singletons, with around 1.1% in the top ten. The sample comprised PBMCs or T cells enriched from blood (not recorded which). These receptor sequences come from a man in his thirties or forties who had recovered from COVID-19.

The genes are TRBV6-5 and TRBJ2-5; D may be TRBD2 (6 bases). This CDR3 is built from 16 residues. Germline V gene lookup returns CDR1 MNHEY and CDR2 SVGAGI. V lost 2 bases, J lost 5 bases, and 18 bases lay in between. CDR3 sequence reads: CASSYKEGEVGETQYF. The CDR3 DNA reads as TGTGCCAGCAGTTACAAAGAAGGGGAGGTGGGTGAGACCCAGTACTTC.

The chain combines TRBV7-9 with TRBJ2-7; D perhaps matches TRBD1 (6 bases). The length of the CDR3 is 15 residues. Germline CDR1 reads SEHNR; CDR2 reads FQNEAQ (reference sequence). V dropped 5 bases and J dropped 0 bases, with 14 bases sitting between them. The CDR3 spells CASSPSTGLSYEQYF. DNA for the CDR3: TGTGCCAGCAGCCCTTCGACAGGCCTCTCCTACGAGCAGTACTTC.

This clone was found once. The chain couples TRBV28 to TRBJ2-4, with a tentative D call TRBD2 (6 bases). Germline CDR1 is MDHEN and CDR2 is SYDVKM. This CDR3 has 17 residues. The V and J ends lost 2 bases and 0 bases respectively, with 14 bases between them. The CDR3 coding sequence is TGTGCCAGCAGTTTAAAGGAGGGAGTTATAGCCAAAAACATTCAGTACTTC. Protein sequence: CASSLKEGVIAKNIQYF.

The CDR3 DNA reads as TGCGCCAGCAGTGACCTGGACAGGGGAAATACCGGGGAGCTGTTTTTT. It specifies CASSDLDRGNTGELFF. The chain couples TRBV10-2 to TRBJ2-2, with 9 bases aligning to TRBD1. The CDR3 covers 16 residues. The V and J ends lost 3 bases and 5 bases, in that order; junction bases with no gene match: 7. Germline V CDR1 and CDR2: WSHSY, SAAADI.

In DNA form, the CDR3 reads TGTGCCAGCTCCCCGGGAGCGAACACTGAAGCTTTCTTT. As protein: CASSPGANTEAFF. The V call is TRBV18, the J call TRBJ1-1; D remains ambiguous. This CDR3 contains 13 residues. Per germline, CDR1 KGHSH and CDR2 LQKENI. Trimming took 6 bases from V and 1 from J, leaving 9 bases between them. Drawing the rest from reference TRBV18 and TRBJ1-1, the complete variable domain is NAGVMQNPRHLVRRRGQEARLRCSPMKGHSHVYWYRQLPEEGLKFMVYLQKENIIDESGMPKERFSAEFPKEGPSILRIQQVVRGDSAAYFCASSPGANTEAFFGQGTRLTVV.

The chain employs TRBV28 and TRBJ2-7; 9 positions agree with TRBD2. The CDR3 loop spans 12 amino acids. In germline, CDR1 is MDHEN, CDR2 SYDVKM. The J segment lost 4 bases and the V segment lost 9 bases, leaving 4 bases of the junction unmatched. CDR3 nucleotides: TGTGCCAGTTATAGCGGGAGTTACGAGCAGTACTTC. This translates into CASYSGSYEQYF.

The chain joins TRBV12-3 or TRBV12-4 to TRBJ2-7, with a possible D match to TRBD1 (6 bases). V dropped 6 bases and J dropped 6 bases, with 12 bases sitting between them. This CDR3 has 12 residues. The CDR3 spells CASSPGVREQYF. The CDR3 coding sequence is TGTGCCAGCAGCCCAGGGGTTCGCGAGCAGTACTTC.

V is TRBV7-2 and J is TRBJ2-4, with 8 bases that match TRBD2. The V segment lost 8 bases and the J segment 9 bases; nucleotides outside the gene matches: 18. Germline V lookup: CDR1 SGHTA, CDR2 FQGNSA. The CDR3 totals 16 residues. This CDR3 reads CASGSGGAGGKGIQYF. CDR3 nucleotides: TGTGCCAGCGGATCCGGGGGGGCCGGGGGGAAAGGCATTCAGTACTTC.

This chain joins TRBV19 and TRBJ2-7, with 10 bases identical to TRBD2. V was clipped by 6 bases and J by 3 bases; unmatched bases: 5. Germline CDR1 reads LNHDA; CDR2 reads SQIVND (reference sequence). CDR3 length equals 14 residues. The CDR3 DNA follows: TGTGCCAGTAGCGAACTAGCGGGAAACTACGAGCAGTACTTC. Its translation: CASSELAGNYEQYF.

The chain couples TRBV19 to TRBJ2-1; D not resolved. The V gene's germline CDR1 is LNHDA and CDR2 SQIVND (reference sequence). Trimming left V 3 bases short and J 0 bases short, with 12 bases between. This CDR3 region has 16 residues. The CDR3 here is CASSMYAVSSYNEQFF. As DNA, the CDR3 is TGTGCCAGTAGTATGTACGCGGTGAGCTCCTACAATGAGCAGTTCTTC.

This chain connects TRBV28 to TRBJ2-5; maybe TRBD2 (6 bases). The germline gives CDR1 MDHEN, CDR2 SYDVKM. With 4 bases removed from V and 3 bases from J, the gap between germline ends came to 9 bases. This CDR3 has 13 amino acids. The CDR3 nucleotides read TGTGCCAGCAGTTGGGGGACTGAAGAGACCCAGTACTTC. Translating gives CASSWGTEETQYF.

The J gene is TRBJ2-5, the V gene TRBV7-2, with TRBD2 identical over 12 bases. Germline trimming cut 5 bases from V and 2 bases from J; bases unmatched to any gene: 6. The germline V gene encodes CDR1 SGHTA and CDR2 FQGNSA. The CDR3 has 16 residues. The DNA of the CDR3 is TGTGCCAGCAGCAACCTTGGACTAGCGGGGCAAGAGACCCAGTACTTC. The encoded protein is CASSNLGLAGQETQYF.

This clone was recorded only once. The genes are TRBV5-4 and TRBJ2-3; tentative D call: TRBD1 (6 bases). The V end lost 4 bases, the J end lost 5 bases, and 17 bases lay between the germline ends. This CDR3 is built from 15 residues. Germline CDR1 and CDR2: SGHNT and YYREEE (reference sequence). The CDR3 loop reads CASSRTVGEKDTQYF. The CDR3 DNA sequence: TGTGCCAGCAGCCGGACAGTAGGAGAGAAAGATACGCAGTATTTT.